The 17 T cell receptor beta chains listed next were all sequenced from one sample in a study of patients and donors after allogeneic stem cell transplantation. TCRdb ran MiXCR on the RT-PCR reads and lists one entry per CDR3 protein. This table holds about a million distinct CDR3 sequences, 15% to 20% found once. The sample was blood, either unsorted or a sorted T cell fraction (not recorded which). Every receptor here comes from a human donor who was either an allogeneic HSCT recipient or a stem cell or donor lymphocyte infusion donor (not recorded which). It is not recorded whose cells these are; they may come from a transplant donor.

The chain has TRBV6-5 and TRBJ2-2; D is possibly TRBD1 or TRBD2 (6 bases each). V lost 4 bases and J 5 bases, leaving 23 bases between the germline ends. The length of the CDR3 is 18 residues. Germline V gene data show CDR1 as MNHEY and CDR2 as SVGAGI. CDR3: CASSSPDLGGGVTGELFF. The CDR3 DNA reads TGTGCCAGCAGTTCGCCTGACCTTGGAGGGGGTGTAACCGGGGAGCTGTTTTTT.

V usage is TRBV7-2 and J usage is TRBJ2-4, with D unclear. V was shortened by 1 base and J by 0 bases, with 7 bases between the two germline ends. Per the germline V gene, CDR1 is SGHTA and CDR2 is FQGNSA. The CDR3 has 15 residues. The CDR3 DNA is TGTGCCAGCAGCTTAGAAGGGCTAGCCAAAAACATTCAGTACTTC. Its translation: CASSLEGLAKNIQYF.

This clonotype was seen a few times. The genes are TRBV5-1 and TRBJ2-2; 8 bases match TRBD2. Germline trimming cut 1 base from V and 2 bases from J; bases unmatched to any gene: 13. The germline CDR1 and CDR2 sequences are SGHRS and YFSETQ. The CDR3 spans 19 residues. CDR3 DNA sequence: TGCGCCAGCAGCTTGTCCCCCCCTATAAGCGGGGGAAACACCGGGGAGCTGTTTTTT. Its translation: CASSLSPPISGGNTGELFF.

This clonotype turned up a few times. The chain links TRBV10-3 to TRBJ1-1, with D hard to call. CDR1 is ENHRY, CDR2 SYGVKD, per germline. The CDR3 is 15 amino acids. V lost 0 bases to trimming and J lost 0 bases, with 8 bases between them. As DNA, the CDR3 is TGTGCCATCAGTGAGTCCAGGAGTCTGAACACTGAAGCTTTCTTT. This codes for CAISESRSLNTEAFF.

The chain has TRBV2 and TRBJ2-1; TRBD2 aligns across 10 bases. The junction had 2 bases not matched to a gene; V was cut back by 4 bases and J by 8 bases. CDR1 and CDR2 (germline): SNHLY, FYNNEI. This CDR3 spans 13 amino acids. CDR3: CASSASGSYEQFF. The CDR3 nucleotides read TGTGCCAGCAGTGCTAGCGGGAGCTATGAGCAGTTCTTC.

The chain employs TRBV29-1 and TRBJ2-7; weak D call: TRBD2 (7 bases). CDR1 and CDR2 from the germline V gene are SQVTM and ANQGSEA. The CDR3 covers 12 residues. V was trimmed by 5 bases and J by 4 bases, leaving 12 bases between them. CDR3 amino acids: CSVRRGGYEQYF. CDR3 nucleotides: TGCAGCGTTCGGAGGGGGGGGTACGAGCAGTACTTC.

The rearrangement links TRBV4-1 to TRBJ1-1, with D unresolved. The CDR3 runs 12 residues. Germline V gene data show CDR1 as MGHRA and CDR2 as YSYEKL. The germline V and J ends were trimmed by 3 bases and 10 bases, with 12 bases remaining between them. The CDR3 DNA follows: TGCGCCAGCAGCCAGACCCGTCCGGGAGCTTTCTTT. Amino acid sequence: CASSQTRPGAFF.

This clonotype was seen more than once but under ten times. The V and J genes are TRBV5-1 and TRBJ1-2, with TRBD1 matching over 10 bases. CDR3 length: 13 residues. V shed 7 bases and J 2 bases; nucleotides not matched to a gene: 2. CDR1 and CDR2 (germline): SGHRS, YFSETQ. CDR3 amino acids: CASGTGVNYGYTF. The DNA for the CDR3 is TGCGCCAGCGGGACAGGGGTAAACTATGGCTACACCTTC.

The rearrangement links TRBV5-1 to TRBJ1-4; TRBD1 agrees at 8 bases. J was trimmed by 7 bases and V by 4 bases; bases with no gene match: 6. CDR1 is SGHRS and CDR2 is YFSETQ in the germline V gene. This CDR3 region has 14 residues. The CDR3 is CASSNDRGGEKLFF. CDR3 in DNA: TGCGCCAGCAGCAACGACAGGGGAGGTGAAAAACTGTTTTTT.

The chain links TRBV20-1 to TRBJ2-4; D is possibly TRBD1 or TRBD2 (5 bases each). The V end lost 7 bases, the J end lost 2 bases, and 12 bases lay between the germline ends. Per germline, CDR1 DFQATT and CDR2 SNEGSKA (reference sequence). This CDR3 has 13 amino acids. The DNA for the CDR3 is TGCAGTGTATCCAGGGAGTCCAAAAACATTCAGTACTTC. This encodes CSVSRESKNIQYF.

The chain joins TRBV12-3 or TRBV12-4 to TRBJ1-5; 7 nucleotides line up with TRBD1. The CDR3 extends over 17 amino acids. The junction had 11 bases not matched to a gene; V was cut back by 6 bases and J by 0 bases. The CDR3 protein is CASSRQGTLYSNQPQHF. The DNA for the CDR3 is TGTGCCAGCAGCAGACAGGGTACCCTGTATAGCAATCAGCCCCAGCATTTT.

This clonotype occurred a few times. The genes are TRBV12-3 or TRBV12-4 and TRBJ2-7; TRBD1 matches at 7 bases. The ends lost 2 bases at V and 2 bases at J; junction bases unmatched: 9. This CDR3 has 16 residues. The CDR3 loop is CASSLLGTANPYEQYF. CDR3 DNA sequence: TGTGCCAGCAGTTTACTAGGGACAGCCAATCCCTACGAGCAGTACTTC.

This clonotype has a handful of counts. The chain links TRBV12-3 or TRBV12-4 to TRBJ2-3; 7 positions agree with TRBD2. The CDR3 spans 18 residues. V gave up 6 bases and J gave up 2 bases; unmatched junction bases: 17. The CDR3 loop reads CASSSPSLPAGYTDTQYF. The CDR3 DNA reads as TGTGCCAGCAGCTCCCCCTCTCTCCCAGCGGGGTACACAGATACGCAGTATTTT.

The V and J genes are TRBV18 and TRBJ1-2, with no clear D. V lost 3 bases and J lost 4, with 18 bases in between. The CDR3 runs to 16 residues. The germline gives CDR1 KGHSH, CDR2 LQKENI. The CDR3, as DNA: TGTGCCAGCTCACCCCTCTCTGACGGAGGGTCCTATGGCTACACCTTC. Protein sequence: CASSPLSDGGSYGYTF.

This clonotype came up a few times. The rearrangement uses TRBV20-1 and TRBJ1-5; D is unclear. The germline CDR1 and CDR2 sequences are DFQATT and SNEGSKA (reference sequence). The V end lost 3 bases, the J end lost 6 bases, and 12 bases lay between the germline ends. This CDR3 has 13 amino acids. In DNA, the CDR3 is TGCAGTGCTAGTCCGGGTGTTGCTCAGCCCCAGCATTTT. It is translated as CSASPGVAQPQHF.

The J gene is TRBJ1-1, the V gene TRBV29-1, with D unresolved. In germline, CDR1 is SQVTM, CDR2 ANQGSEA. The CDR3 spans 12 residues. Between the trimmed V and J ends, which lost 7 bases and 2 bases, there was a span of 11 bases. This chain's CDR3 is CSATAFNTEAFF. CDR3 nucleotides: TGCAGCGCAACAGCTTTCAACACTGAAGCTTTCTTT.

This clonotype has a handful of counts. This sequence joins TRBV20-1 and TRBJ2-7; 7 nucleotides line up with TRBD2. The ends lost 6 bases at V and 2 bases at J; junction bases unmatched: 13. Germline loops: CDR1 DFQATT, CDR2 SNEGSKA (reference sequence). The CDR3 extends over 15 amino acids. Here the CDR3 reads CSAPRASGFPYEQYF. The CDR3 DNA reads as TGCAGTGCGCCCCGGGCTAGCGGCTTCCCCTACGAGCAGTACTTC.